Listed here is a single T cell receptor (beta chain). Per the original methods: Reference gene primers were amplified, and this amplification served to estimate nucleated cell counts. Produced via immunoSEQ multiplex PCR; TCRdb's table is partial and in-frame only. That table supplies the V and J calls and clone size; D and trimming were determined from the DNA. The sample carries about 55,000 clones, about 90% recorded once. These data originate in a study of blood T cell repertoires in COVID-19. Study-wide background: COVID-19 samples collected from the United States, Italy and Spain covered acute and convalescent phases. PBMCs, B-cell-depleted T cells, or T cells provided the cDNA or gDNA that made up the material.

The J segment lost 7 bases and the V segment lost 4 bases, leaving 11 bases of the junction unmatched. The germline V gene has CDR1 MNHEY and CDR2 SVGAGI. The CDR3 contains 16 residues. The gene calls are TRBV6-5 and TRBJ2-2; 8 nucleotides line up with TRBD2. The sample taken for sequencing was peripheral blood. This receptor was taken from a man between 60 and 75 years old with acute or convalescent COVID-19. Written as DNA, the CDR3 is TGTGCCAGCAGTTTACTAGCGGCCCTGGGAGGCGGGGAGCTGTTTTTT. Amino acid sequence: CASSLLAALGGGELFF.